These 11 T cell receptor beta chains originate from one sample sequenced in a study of naive and memory T cell subsets. Treatment noted: skin biopsy from saline-injected control site (resident skin T cells). Input was about 1 to 1,100 ng of DNase-treated total RNA without cell sorting. Amplification of ligated cDNA took four PCR rounds with SP2 and nested alpha and beta constant primers. MiXCR, applied by TCRdb to the UMI-ligation and nested PCR reads, yields one record per CDR3 protein. The data hold roughly 2,000 distinct CDR3 sequences, with 3.5% to 5% observed a single time. The specimen was skin, collected from a saline injection site in the skin. These receptors all stem from an adult in good health.

Relative to its sample, this clonotype is medium-sized (0.01 to 0.1%). The chain recombines TRBV18 with TRBJ2-1, with D maybe TRBD2 (6 bases). The ends were cut back, 0 bases at V and 14 bases at J, with 20 bases in the middle. Germline lookup yields CDR1 KGHSH and CDR2 LQKENI. The CDR3 sequence is 15 residues long. The CDR3 region is CASSPPKEAGREEFF. CDR3 sequence (DNA): TGTGCCAGCTCACCACCGAAGGAGGCCGGCAGGGAGGAGTTCTTC. Supplemented by reference TRBV18 and TRBJ2-1, the full variable domain reads NAGVMQNPRHLVRRRGQEARLRCSPMKGHSHVYWYRQLPEEGLKFMVYLQKENIIDESGMPKERFSAEFPKEGPSILRIQQVVRGDSAAYFCASSPPKEAGREEFFGPGTRLTVL.

This clonotype is labeled as large. This rearrangement joins TRBV7-2 to TRBJ2-1; D is unresolved. Germline-derived CDR1 and CDR2 are SGHTA and FQGNSA. The CDR3 sequence is 13 residues long. Trimming pared 4 bases from V and 4 bases from J, leaving 8 bases between. DNA of the CDR3: TGTGCCAGCAGCTCCGAAATATACAATGAGCAGTTCTTC. It translates to CASSSEIYNEQFF.

This clonotype was observed many times. V is TRBV5-5 and J is TRBJ1-1; 9 bases map to TRBD1. Germline CDR1 reads SGHKS; CDR2 reads YYEKEE (reference sequence). There are 17 residues in the CDR3. V lost 5 bases to trimming and J lost 1 base; unmatched junction nucleotides: 12. CDR3 sequence reads: CASSLFGTGLWNTEAFF. CDR3 nucleotides: TGTGCCAGCAGTTTATTCGGGACAGGGCTTTGGAACACTGAAGCTTTCTTT.

This clonotype was counted ten times or more. This chain joins TRBV7-2 and TRBJ1-4, with D possibly being TRBD1 (6 bases). The CDR3 runs to 13 residues. The germline V and J ends were trimmed by 5 bases and 5 bases, with 9 bases remaining between them. CDR1 SGHTA and CDR2 FQGNSA come from the germline V gene. The CDR3 spells CASSPGQNEKLFF. The CDR3 DNA follows: TGTGCCAGCAGCCCAGGACAGAATGAAAAACTGTTTTTT.

This clonotype is categorized as medium-sized. This chain joins TRBV7-3 and TRBJ2-1; 8 bases fit TRBD2. V was clipped by 6 bases and J by 4 bases; unmatched bases: 8. Germline loops: CDR1 SGHTA, CDR2 FQGTGA. The CDR3 sequence is 15 residues long. The CDR3 loop reads CASSLSGGGYNEQFF. The CDR3 region has the DNA TGTGCCAGCAGTCTAAGCGGGGGAGGTTACAATGAGCAGTTCTTC.

This clonotype was counted ten times or more. The CDR3 nucleotides are TGCGCCAGCAGCCAAGGGGTGGACACAGTCGGCTACACCTTC. Protein sequence: CASSQGVDTVGYTF. The chain has TRBV4-1 and TRBJ1-2; a possible D gene is TRBD1 (5 bases). Germline V lookup: CDR1 MGHRA, CDR2 YSYEKL. V shed 1 base and J shed 8 bases, with 14 bases lying between them. The CDR3 totals 14 residues.

In its sample, this clonotype is medium-sized (0.01 to 0.1%). This sequence joins TRBV5-1 and TRBJ2-6, with TRBD1 matching over 8 bases. The junction had 15 bases not matched to a gene; V was cut back by 4 bases and J by 0 bases. Germline values: CDR1 SGHRS, CDR2 YFSETQ. There are 20 residues in the CDR3. In DNA form, the CDR3 reads TGCGCCAGCAGCCAGTTTAAGTTGACAGGGGCTATCTCTGGGGCCAACGTCCTGACTTTC. Protein product: CASSQFKLTGAISGANVLTF. Full variable domain (missing parts from reference TRBV5-1 and TRBJ2-6): KAGVTQTPRYLIKTRGQQVTLSCSPISGHRSVSWYQQTPGQGLQFLFEYFSETQRNKGNFPGRFSGRQFSNSRSEMNVSTLELGDSALYLCASSQFKLTGAISGANVLTFGAGSRLTVL.

Judged by abundance, this clonotype is medium-sized. The genes are TRBV24-1 and TRBJ2-1; 8 bases are a match to TRBD2. J gave up 7 bases and V 5 bases, and 6 bases lay outside the gene matches. Germline CDR1 is KGHDR and CDR2 is SFDVKD. The CDR3 consists of 14 residues. The CDR3 coding sequence is TGTGCCACCAGTGGCAGCGGGAGTGTTAATGAGCAGTTCTTC. It encodes CATSGSGSVNEQFF.

In its sample, this clonotype is medium-sized. The gene calls are TRBV12-3 or TRBV12-4 and TRBJ1-4; TRBD1 aligns across 8 bases. Trimming cost V 2 bases and J 8 bases; bases outside gene matches: 7. This CDR3 has 15 residues. The CDR3 sequence: CASSLIGQGGEKLFF. The CDR3 DNA follows: TGTGCCAGCAGTTTAATTGGACAGGGAGGCGAAAAACTGTTTTTT.

This clonotype is classed as medium-sized. The chain couples TRBV3-1 to TRBJ2-1, with a possible D match to TRBD1 (6 bases). V dropped 4 bases and J dropped 0 bases, with 13 bases sitting between them. The CDR3 covers 16 residues. Germline CDR1 LGHDT, CDR2 YNNKEL (reference sequence). CDR3 amino acids: CASSPGGLSSYNEQFF. DNA of the CDR3: TGTGCCAGCAGCCCTGGGGGCCTGAGCTCCTACAATGAGCAGTTCTTC.

The J gene is TRBJ1-1, the V gene TRBV12-3 or TRBV12-4, with a tentative D call TRBD1 (6 bases). CDR3 length: 13 residues. The V gene lost 6 bases and the J gene lost 6 bases, with 14 bases spanning the gap. This CDR3 reads CASRPRGGSEAFF. As DNA, the CDR3 is TGTGCCAGCAGGCCTCGAGGGGGTTCTGAAGCTTTCTTT.